These T cell receptor beta chains were read from a single sample in a study of blood T cell repertoires in COVID-19. Sequencing was performed with immunoSEQ multiplex PCR; in TCRdb, only in-frame clones are kept and a portion is missing. This table holds 150,000 or so clones, around four fifths found once. The sample consisted of peripheral blood. These receptors were obtained from a woman between 40 and 55 years old with active or convalescent COVID-19. CDR3s include the opening cysteine and the closing phenylalanine or tryptophan. The D gene is left open where the match is weak. Size values are once, few and many counts, or a class for expanded clones, and some rows have none.

j_gene: TRBJ1-3; d_gene: .; v_gene: TRBV28; abundance: few; CDR3aa: CASRPGDPPGNTIYF; CDR3nt: TGTGCCAGCAGGCCAGGGGATCCCCCTGGAAACACCATATATTTT
j_gene: TRBJ2-5; d_gene: TRBD1; v_gene: TRBV5-5; abundance: .; CDR3aa: CASSLGLQRTGRETQYF; CDR3nt: TGTGCCAGCAGCTTGGGCCTTCAAAGGACAGGGAGAGAGACCCAGTACTTC
j_gene: TRBJ1-1; d_gene: TRBD1; v_gene: TRBV18; abundance: .; CDR3aa: CASSPAQGLTEAFF; CDR3nt: TGTGCCAGCTCACCCGCACAGGGGCTCACTGAAGCTTTCTTT
j_gene: TRBJ1-3; d_gene: .; v_gene: TRBV4-3; abundance: .; CDR3aa: CASSPTGPGKVWRNTIYF; CDR3nt: TGCGCCAGCAGCCCGACCGGGCCCGGGAAGGTTTGGAGAAACACCATATATTTT
j_gene: TRBJ2-2; d_gene: .; v_gene: TRBV14; abundance: .; CDR3aa: CASSITGLRTGELFF; CDR3nt: TGTGCCAGCAGCATCACAGGATTGAGGACCGGGGAGCTGTTTTTT
j_gene: TRBJ1-2; d_gene: .; v_gene: TRBV28; abundance: few; CDR3aa: CASSLGPPYGYTF; CDR3nt: TGTGCCAGCAGTTTAGGGCCCCCCTATGGCTACACCTTC
j_gene: TRBJ1-1; d_gene: TRBD1; v_gene: TRBV2; abundance: once; CDR3aa: CASRGQVAMNTEAFF; CDR3nt: TGTGCCAGCAGGGGACAGGTTGCGATGAACACTGAAGCTTTCTTT
j_gene: TRBJ1-5; d_gene: TRBD1; v_gene: TRBV2; abundance: .; CDR3aa: CASSRGTGSGQPQHF; CDR3nt: TGTGCCAGCAGTCGAGGGACAGGGTCAGGTCAGCCCCAGCATTTT
j_gene: TRBJ1-2; d_gene: .; v_gene: TRBV30; abundance: .; CDR3aa: CAFLAQGGYTF; CDR3nt: TGTGCCTTTCTCGCCCAGGGCGGCTACACCTTC
j_gene: TRBJ2-7; d_gene: TRBD1; v_gene: TRBV27; abundance: few; CDR3aa: CASSPGGHSYEQYF; CDR3nt: TGTGCCAGCAGTCCAGGGGGACACTCCTACGAGCAGTACTTC
j_gene: TRBJ2-1; d_gene: .; v_gene: TRBV27; abundance: .; CDR3aa: CASRRDRQHSYNEQFF; CDR3nt: TGTGCCAGCAGGCGGGACAGACAGCATTCCTACAATGAGCAGTTCTTC
j_gene: TRBJ1-1; d_gene: .; v_gene: TRBV5-1; abundance: .; CDR3aa: CASCRVSDTEAFF; CDR3nt: TGCGCCAGTTGCAGGGTTTCGGACACTGAAGCTTTCTTT
j_gene: TRBJ2-1; d_gene: TRBD2; v_gene: TRBV10-1; abundance: .; CDR3aa: CASSSVGTRTNEQFF; CDR3nt: TGCGCCAGCAGTTCTGTGGGGACTAGAACCAATGAGCAGTTCTTC
j_gene: TRBJ1-3; d_gene: .; v_gene: TRBV6-5; abundance: .; CDR3aa: CASIFVQGGGNTIYF; CDR3nt: TGTGCCAGCATCTTTGTCCAGGGAGGTGGAAACACCATATATTTT
j_gene: TRBJ2-7; d_gene: .; v_gene: TRBV5-1; abundance: once; CDR3aa: CASRQGTPYEQYF; CDR3nt: TGCGCCAGCAGACAGGGAACCCCCTACGAGCAGTACTTC
j_gene: TRBJ1-1; d_gene: TRBD1; v_gene: TRBV20-1; abundance: .; CDR3aa: CSARTGFEAFF; CDR3nt: TGCAGTGCTCGGACAGGGTTTGAAGCTTTCTTT
j_gene: TRBJ2-3; d_gene: .; v_gene: TRBV7-9; abundance: .; CDR3aa: CASRWGADTQYF; CDR3nt: TGTGCCAGCAGGTGGGGGGCAGATACGCAGTATTTT
j_gene: TRBJ2-7; d_gene: TRBD1; v_gene: TRBV27; abundance: .; CDR3aa: CASSSTGDIPYEQYF; CDR3nt: TGTGCCAGCAGCTCCACAGGGGATATCCCCTACGAGCAGTACTTC
j_gene: TRBJ1-5; d_gene: .; v_gene: TRBV7-9; abundance: .; CDR3aa: CASSLIAHSSFNQPQHF; CDR3nt: TGTGCCAGCAGCTTGATCGCACACAGTAGTTTCAATCAGCCCCAGCATTTT
j_gene: TRBJ1-5; d_gene: .; v_gene: TRBV6-5; abundance: .; CDR3aa: CASSYGQNQPQHF; CDR3nt: TGTGCCAGCAGTTACGGACAGAATCAGCCCCAGCATTTT
j_gene: TRBJ1-3; d_gene: TRBD1; v_gene: TRBV6-1; abundance: .; CDR3aa: CASSEVGTGGSGNTIYF; CDR3nt: TGTGCCAGCAGTGAAGTCGGGACAGGGGGCTCTGGAAACACCATATATTTT
j_gene: TRBJ2-7; d_gene: TRBD1; v_gene: TRBV6-5; abundance: once; CDR3aa: CASSPGQGSYEQYF; CDR3nt: TGTGCCAGCAGTCCGGGACAGGGTTCCTACGAGCAGTACTTC
j_gene: TRBJ2-5; d_gene: .; v_gene: TRBV12-3/TRBV12-4; abundance: .; CDR3aa: CASRQGETQYF; CDR3nt: TGTGCCAGCAGACAAGGGGAAACCCAGTACTTC
j_gene: TRBJ2-1; d_gene: .; v_gene: TRBV6-6; abundance: .; CDR3aa: CASSYPRVGAYNEQFF; CDR3nt: TGTGCCAGCAGTTACCCCAGGGTGGGCGCCTACAATGAGCAGTTCTTC
j_gene: TRBJ2-1; d_gene: .; v_gene: TRBV5-1; abundance: once; CDR3aa: CASSLLPGSYNEQFF; CDR3nt: TGCGCCAGCAGCTTGCTCCCAGGATCGTACAATGAGCAGTTCTTC
j_gene: TRBJ2-3; d_gene: .; v_gene: TRBV4-3; abundance: .; CDR3aa: CASSQDRQVADTQYF; CDR3nt: TGCGCCAGCAGCCAAGATCGGCAGGTAGCAGATACGCAGTATTTT
j_gene: TRBJ1-4; d_gene: .; v_gene: TRBV3-1/TRBV3-2; abundance: .; CDR3aa: CASSPSGAATNEKLFF; CDR3nt: TGTGCCAGCAGCCCGTCAGGGGCGGCAACTAATGAAAAACTGTTTTTT
j_gene: TRBJ1-2; d_gene: .; v_gene: TRBV7-9; abundance: .; CDR3aa: CASSLDSLLYGYTF; CDR3nt: TGTGCCAGCAGCTTAGACAGTCTCCTCTATGGCTACACCTTC
j_gene: TRBJ1-5; d_gene: .; v_gene: TRBV4-2; abundance: .; CDR3aa: CASSQDSRRSNQPQHF; CDR3nt: TGTGCCAGCAGCCAAGATAGTAGGCGGAGTAATCAGCCCCAGCATTTT
j_gene: TRBJ2-5; d_gene: .; v_gene: TRBV2; abundance: .; CDR3aa: CASATGRAQETQYF; CDR3nt: TGTGCCAGCGCCACCGGGCGGGCGCAAGAGACCCAGTACTTC
j_gene: TRBJ1-2; d_gene: .; v_gene: TRBV6-5; abundance: .; CDR3aa: CASNHPDYGYTF; CDR3nt: TGTGCCAGCAATCACCCGGACTATGGCTACACCTTC